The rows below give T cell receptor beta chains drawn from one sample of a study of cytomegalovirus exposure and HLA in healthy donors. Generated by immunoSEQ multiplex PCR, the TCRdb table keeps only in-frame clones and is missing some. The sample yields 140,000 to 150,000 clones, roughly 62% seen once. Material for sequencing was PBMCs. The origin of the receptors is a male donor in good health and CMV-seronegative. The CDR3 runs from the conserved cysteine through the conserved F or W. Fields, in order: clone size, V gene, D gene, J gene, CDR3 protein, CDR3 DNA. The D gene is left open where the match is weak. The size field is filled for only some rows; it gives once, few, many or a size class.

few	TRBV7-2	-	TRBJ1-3	CASSFTTPREGGNTIYF	TGTGCCAGCAGCTTTACCACCCCCAGGGAAGGTGGAAACACCATATATTTT
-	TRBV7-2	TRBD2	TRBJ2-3	CASSFSGGAADTQYF	TGTGCCAGCAGCTTTAGCGGGGGGGCCGCTGATACGCAGTATTTT
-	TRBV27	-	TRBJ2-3	CASTHLRGGTDTQYF	TGTGCCAGCACCCACCTCAGGGGTGGGACAGATACGCAGTATTTT
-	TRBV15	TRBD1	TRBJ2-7	CATRVDRGPYEQYF	TGTGCCACCAGAGTAGACAGGGGGCCCTACGAGCAGTACTTC
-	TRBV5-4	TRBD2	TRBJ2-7	CASSTGGGGPFYEQYF	TGTGCCAGCAGCACGGGGGGCGGGGGGCCTTTCTACGAGCAGTACTTC
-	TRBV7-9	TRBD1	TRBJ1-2	CSSSLERQGANYGYTF	TGTTCCAGCAGCTTAGAGCGGCAGGGGGCGAACTATGGCTACACCTTC
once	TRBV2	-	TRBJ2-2	CASSATEQVYTGELFF	TGTGCCAGCAGCGCTACAGAACAGGTCTACACCGGGGAGCTGTTTTTT
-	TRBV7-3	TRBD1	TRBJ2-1	CASSLEKGQHNEQFF	TGTGCCAGCAGCTTAGAGAAGGGACAGCACAATGAGCAGTTCTTC
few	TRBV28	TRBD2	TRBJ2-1	CASSNLAGPDNEQFF	TGTGCCAGCAGCAACCTAGCGGGGCCCGACAATGAGCAGTTCTTC
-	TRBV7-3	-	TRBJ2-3	CASSSGGSTDTQYF	TGTGCCAGCAGCTCCGGGGGAAGCACAGATACGCAGTATTTT
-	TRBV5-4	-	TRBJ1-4	CASSLDTGTNEKLFF	TGTGCCAGCAGCTTGGATACAGGGACTAATGAAAAACTGTTTTTT
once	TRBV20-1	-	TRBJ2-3	CSVADTQYF	TGCAGTGTCGCAGATACGCAGTATTTT
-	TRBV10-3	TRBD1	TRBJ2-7	CAISENPGQGVYEQYF	TGTGCCATCAGTGAAAACCCGGGACAGGGGGTCTACGAGCAGTACTTC
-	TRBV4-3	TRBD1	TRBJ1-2	CASRPRGTNYGYTF	TGCGCCAGCAGACCCAGGGGGACTAACTATGGCTACACCTTC
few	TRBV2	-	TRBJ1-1	CATHTGTNTEAFF	TGTGCCACCCACACAGGGACAAACACTGAAGCTTTCTTT
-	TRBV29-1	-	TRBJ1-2	CSVCSANYGYTF	TGCAGCGTTTGCAGCGCTAACTATGGCTACACCTTC
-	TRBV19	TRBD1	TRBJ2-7	CASSIPGGAYEQYF	TGTGCCAGTAGTATACCAGGGGGCGCTTACGAGCAGTACTTC
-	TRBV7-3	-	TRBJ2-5	CASSQTGGETQYF	TGTGCCAGCAGCCAAACTGGAGGGGAGACCCAGTACTTC
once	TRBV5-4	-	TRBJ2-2	CASASWRTTGELFF	TGTGCCAGCGCCTCGTGGAGGACCACCGGGGAGCTGTTTTTT
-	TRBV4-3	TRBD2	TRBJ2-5	CASSRQLLAGGQETQYF	TGCGCCAGCAGCCGACAGCTATTGGCGGGGGGACAAGAGACCCAGTACTTC
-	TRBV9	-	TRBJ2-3	CASSHTDTQYF	TGTGCCAGCAGCCACACAGATACGCAGTATTTT
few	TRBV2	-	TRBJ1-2	CASSESRGHGYTF	TGTGCCAGCAGTGAGAGCAGGGGCCATGGCTACACCTTC
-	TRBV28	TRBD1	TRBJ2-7	CASSFGDRGRGEQYF	TGTGCCAGCAGTTTCGGGGACAGGGGGCGAGGCGAGCAGTACTTC
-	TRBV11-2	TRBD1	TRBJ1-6	CASSLDHRGDSPLHF	TGTGCCAGCAGCTTAGATCACAGGGGTGACTCACCCCTCCACTTT
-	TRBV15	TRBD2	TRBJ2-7	CATSRGLAYEQYF	TGTGCCACCAGCAGGGGACTAGCCTACGAGCAGTACTTC
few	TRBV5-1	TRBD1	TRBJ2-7	CASSLAGTAEQYF	TGCGCCAGCAGCTTGGCCGGGACAGCCGAGCAGTACTTC
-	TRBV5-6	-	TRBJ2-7	CASSLGHYEQYF	TGTGCCAGCAGCTTGGGACATTACGAGCAGTACTTC
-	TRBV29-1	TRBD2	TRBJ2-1	CSVAGGGAAEQFF	TGCAGCGTTGCGGGCGGGGGGGCCGCTGAGCAGTTCTTC
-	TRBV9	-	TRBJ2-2	CASSPLGLANTGELFF	TGTGCCAGCAGCCCCCTGGGGCTCGCGAACACCGGGGAGCTGTTTTTT
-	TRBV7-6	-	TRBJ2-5	CASSSARKGQETQYF	TGTGCCAGCAGCTCTGCTCGCAAGGGGCAGGAGACCCAGTACTTC
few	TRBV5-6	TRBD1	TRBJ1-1	CASSPRDRGRTEAFF	TGTGCCAGCAGCCCGCGGGACAGGGGTCGCACTGAAGCTTTCTTT
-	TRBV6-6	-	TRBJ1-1	CASTYDKNTEAFF	TGTGCCAGCACCTACGACAAGAACACTGAAGCTTTCTTT
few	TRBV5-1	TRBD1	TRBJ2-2	CASSLSTGGFGGELFF	TGCGCCAGCAGCTTGAGTACAGGGGGCTTCGGCGGGGAGCTGTTTTTT
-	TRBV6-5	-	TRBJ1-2	CASSYNRAPAGYTF	TGTGCCAGCAGTTACAACAGGGCCCCGGCGGGCTACACCTTC
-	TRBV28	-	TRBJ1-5	CASRTTSYSNQPQHF	TGTGCCAGCAGAACGACATCTTATAGCAATCAGCCCCAGCATTTT
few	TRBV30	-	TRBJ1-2	CAWSGGRGYGYTF	TGTGCCTGGAGTGGTGGCAGGGGTTATGGCTACACCTTC
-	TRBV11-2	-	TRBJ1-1	CASSQGGSRAEAFF	TGTGCCAGCAGCCAAGGAGGGTCAAGGGCTGAAGCTTTCTTT
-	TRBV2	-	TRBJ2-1	CASSGQLSSYNEQFF	TGTGCCAGCAGTGGACAGCTTAGCTCCTACAATGAGCAGTTCTTC
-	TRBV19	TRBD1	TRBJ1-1	CASSPDRMNTEAFF	TGTGCCAGTAGCCCGGACAGGATGAACACTGAAGCTTTCTTT
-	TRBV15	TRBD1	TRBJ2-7	CATSFQPVGQGNYEQYF	TGTGCCACCAGCTTCCAGCCTGTGGGACAGGGGAACTACGAGCAGTACTTC
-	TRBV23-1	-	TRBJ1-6	CASSQSRHF	TGCGCCAGCAGTCAATCGCGACACTTT
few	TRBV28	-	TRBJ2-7	CASSLLYEQYF	TGTGCCAGCAGCCTTCTTTACGAGCAGTACTTC
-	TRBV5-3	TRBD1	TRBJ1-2	CARSLRDRGNYGYTF	TGTGCCAGAAGCTTGCGGGACAGGGGTAACTATGGCTACACCTTC
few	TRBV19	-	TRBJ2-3	CASSGGYTGDTDTQYF	TGTGCCAGTAGTGGGGGGTATACGGGGGACACAGATACGCAGTATTTT
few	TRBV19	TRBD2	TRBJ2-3	CASSPPYRPGLAAWNTQYF	TGTGCCAGTAGTCCACCATACCGGCCGGGACTAGCGGCATGGAATACGCAGTATTTT
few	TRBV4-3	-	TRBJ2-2	CASSQSGTSTGELFF	TGCGCCAGCAGCCAATCCGGGACATCAACCGGGGAGCTGTTTTTT
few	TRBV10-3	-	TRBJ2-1	CAMRRGDSYNEQFF	TGTGCCATGAGGAGGGGAGATTCCTACAATGAGCAGTTCTTC
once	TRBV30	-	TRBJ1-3	CAWSGTRSGNTIYF	TGTGCCTGGAGTGGCACCAGATCTGGAAACACCATATATTTT
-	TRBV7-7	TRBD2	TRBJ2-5	CASSLGTSGQETQYF	TGTGCTAGCAGCTTAGGGACTAGCGGACAAGAGACCCAGTACTTC
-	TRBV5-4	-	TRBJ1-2	CASSLKEQNYGYTF	TGTGCCAGCAGCTTGAAAGAACAGAACTATGGCTACACCTTC
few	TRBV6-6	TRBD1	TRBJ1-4	CASSYSTGLGEKLFF	TGTGCCAGCAGCTATTCGACAGGGCTGGGTGAAAAACTGTTTTTT
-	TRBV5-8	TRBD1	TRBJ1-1	CASSRITGEEAFF	TGTGCCAGCAGTCGGATCACAGGGGAGGAAGCTTTCTTT
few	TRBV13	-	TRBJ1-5	CASSSGTGNQPQHF	TGTGCCAGCAGCTCCGGGACTGGAAATCAGCCCCAGCATTTT
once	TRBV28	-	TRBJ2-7	CASSFLGAGDYEQYF	TGTGCCAGCAGTTTCCTTGGGGCAGGAGATTACGAGCAGTACTTC
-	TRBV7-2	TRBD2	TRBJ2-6	CASSLGAGGSGANVLTF	TGTGCCAGCAGCTTAGGAGCGGGAGGTTCTGGGGCCAACGTCCTGACTTTC